Listed below are T cell receptor beta chains from one sample, sequenced in a study of T cell changes during pregnancy in multiple sclerosis. Generated by immunoSEQ multiplex PCR, the TCRdb table keeps only in-frame clones and is missing some. Altogether 40,000 or so clones are present, about nine tenths being singletons, with the ten largest covering roughly 6%. The sample was CD8+ T cells from peripheral blood mononuclear cells, taken in the second trimester of pregnancy. The source is a female donor with multiple sclerosis, enrolled in a pregnancy study. Both conserved end residues are part of each CDR3. A D gene is named only where the DNA matches it firmly. Expanded clones are given a class, and other clones once, few, many or no size at all.

v_call,clone_size,d_call,j_call,cdr3_nt,cdr3_aa
TRBV12-5,NA,NA,TRBJ2-5,TGTGCTAGTGGTTTCCTGTTAGGCAGGGCCCAGGAGACCCAGTACTTC,CASGFLLGRAQETQYF
TRBV5-5,NA,TRBD2,TRBJ2-5,TGTGCCAGCAGCTTGGACCGCGGGGGTGGGTACCAAGAGACCCAGTACTTC,CASSLDRGGGYQETQYF
TRBV4-1,NA,TRBD2,TRBJ2-5,TGCGCCAGCAGCCAACTAACCGGGAGGGCCCTAGAGACCCAGTACTTC,CASSQLTGRALETQYF
TRBV27,NA,NA,TRBJ2-4,TGTGCCAGCAGTCCCACAGGCACGCTAGCCAAAAACATTCAGTACTTC,CASSPTGTLAKNIQYF
TRBV2,NA,TRBD1,TRBJ2-3,TGTGCCAGCAGTGAAGAGGGGGCCAGCACAGATACGCAGTATTTT,CASSEEGASTDTQYF
TRBV4-2,NA,NA,TRBJ1-1,TGTGCCAGCAGCCAGGACCACCTGGCTCCGACAGTAATGAACACTGAAGCTTTCTTT,CASSQDHLAPTVMNTEAFF
TRBV27,few,NA,TRBJ1-5,TGTGCCAGCAGTGAAGCGGTATATAGCAATCAGCCCCAGCATTTT,CASSEAVYSNQPQHF
TRBV4-1,NA,TRBD2,TRBJ2-7,TGCGCCAGCAGCCCTAGCGGGGAAGTCTACGAGCAGTACTTC,CASSPSGEVYEQYF
TRBV5-6,NA,TRBD2,TRBJ2-1,TGTGCCAGCAGCCAGGGACTAGCGGCGTACAATGAGCAGTTCTTC,CASSQGLAAYNEQFF
TRBV5-4,NA,TRBD2,TRBJ2-1,TGTGCCAGCAGCGTGGGACTAGCGGGAGCGGGGGAGCAGTTCTTC,CASSVGLAGAGEQFF
TRBV11-2,medium-sized,NA,TRBJ1-2,TGTGCCAGCAGCTCAGGGTCCCAAGGTGGCTACACCTTC,CASSSGSQGGYTF
TRBV19,NA,NA,TRBJ2-7,TGTGCCAGTAGTATGACTCATTCCTACGAGCAGTACTTC,CASSMTHSYEQYF
TRBV5-6,medium-sized,NA,TRBJ2-1,TGTGCCAGCAGCTTGGGATCGGGCTACAATGAGCAGTTCTTC,CASSLGSGYNEQFF
TRBV9,NA,TRBD2,TRBJ2-3,TGTGCCAGCAGCGAGCCCTTAGCGGGGGGACTAGATACGCAGTATTTT,CASSEPLAGGLDTQYF
TRBV30,NA,TRBD1,TRBJ2-2,TGTGCCTGGAGTGAAATTTGGCGCAGGGGGCTTTCAGGGGAGCTGTTTTTT,CAWSEIWRRGLSGELFF
TRBV5-1,once,NA,TRBJ1-1,TGCGCCAGCAGCTTAGGGGCGGGGGCCACTGAAGCTTTCTTT,CASSLGAGATEAFF
TRBV29-1,NA,TRBD1,TRBJ2-1,TGCAGCGCTAGGGACAGGGAAGGTTTAATGTTTTACTACAATGAGCAGTTCTTC,CSARDREGLMFYYNEQFF
TRBV27,many,TRBD2,TRBJ2-1,TGTGCCAGCAGTCGACTAGCGGGAGACCCTGAGCAGTTCTTC,CASSRLAGDPEQFF
TRBV4-3,once,NA,TRBJ2-5,TGCGCCAGCAGCCAGGGAGGGGGGGAGCAAGAGACCCAGTACTTC,CASSQGGGEQETQYF
TRBV10-3,NA,NA,TRBJ2-7,TGTGCCATCAGTGACCAAGGGGACGAGCAGTACTTC,CAISDQGDEQYF
TRBV5-1,NA,TRBD2,TRBJ2-7,TGCGCCAGCAGCCCGGGGGGAGGCTCCTACGAGCAGTACTTC,CASSPGGGSYEQYF
TRBV12-5,NA,NA,TRBJ2-1,TGTGCTAGTGGTTTTAACTCCGGGAGACAGTTGGATGAGCAGTTCTTC,CASGFNSGRQLDEQFF
TRBV4-1,NA,TRBD1,TRBJ2-7,TGCGCCAGCAGCTACGGGCAGGGGGCTGAGCAGTACTTC,CASSYGQGAEQYF
TRBV29-1,NA,TRBD1,TRBJ1-2,TGCAGCGTTGAAGCCCCCCAGGGGGAGAAGGGCTACACCTTC,CSVEAPQGEKGYTF
TRBV5-4,NA,NA,TRBJ1-1,TGTGCCAGCAGCTTGGGGGGGGTTATGAACACTGAAGCTTTCTTT,CASSLGGVMNTEAFF
TRBV2,NA,NA,TRBJ1-4,TGTGCCAGCAGTGAAGGCAGGGTAATTAATGAAAAACTGTTTTTT,CASSEGRVINEKLFF
TRBV27,NA,TRBD1,TRBJ1-1,TGTGCCAGTTTTCTCGGACAGGGGGCTGAAGCTTTCTTT,CASFLGQGAEAFF
TRBV5-1,NA,NA,TRBJ2-2,TGCGCCAGCAGCTACAGGGCGCTGGGGGGGGAGCTGTTTTTT,CASSYRALGGELFF
TRBV6-5,NA,TRBD1,TRBJ2-6,TGTGCCAGCAGTTACAGCCTCGGACAGGGGGGCAACGTCCTGACTTTC,CASSYSLGQGGNVLTF
TRBV6-5,few,NA,TRBJ1-1,TGTGCCAGCCGGGGGGGATACACTGAAGCTTTCTTT,CASRGGYTEAFF
TRBV27,NA,TRBD1,TRBJ2-1,TGTGCCAGCAGTTTCGGGACAGGGGGCGCATACAATGAGCAGTTCTTC,CASSFGTGGAYNEQFF
TRBV19,NA,TRBD1,TRBJ1-1,TGTGCCAGTAGTGGCCAGGGGGCGGGTGAAGCTTTCTTT,CASSGQGAGEAFF
TRBV27,NA,NA,TRBJ2-7,TGTGCCAGCAGTTTGACAGCAACCTACGAGCAGTACTTC,CASSLTATYEQYF
TRBV20-1,NA,NA,TRBJ1-2,TGCAGTGCTAGAGGGAGGTATGGCTACACCTTC,CSARGRYGYTF
TRBV14,few,NA,TRBJ1-6,TGTGCCAGCAGCTCCGGACTGGCCGTAAGCTCCTATAATTCACCCCTCCACTTT,CASSSGLAVSSYNSPLHF
TRBV4-1,NA,TRBD1,TRBJ1-4,TGCGCCAGCAGCTTATTCCAGGGGGCAGGTGAAAAACTGTTTTTT,CASSLFQGAGEKLFF
TRBV6-5,NA,NA,TRBJ2-4,TGTGCCAGCAGCTCTGACGGGACTCCTCAAAACATTCAGTACTTC,CASSSDGTPQNIQYF
TRBV29-1,NA,TRBD1,TRBJ1-1,TGCAGCGCCGCGGGACAGGGGAGCTTGAACACTGAAGCTTTCTTT,CSAAGQGSLNTEAFF
TRBV27,NA,NA,TRBJ1-6,TGTGCCAGCAGTTTGCACAGCCTAAATTCACCCCTCCACTTT,CASSLHSLNSPLHF
TRBV25-1,NA,NA,TRBJ1-6,TGTGCCAGCAGTGAATGGGCAACAGGGTCCAATTCACCCCTCCACTTT,CASSEWATGSNSPLHF